The subject of this entry is one T cell receptor (beta chain). Its antigen is undetermined. The CDR3 has 14 amino acids. The germline V gene encodes CDR1 MNHEY and CDR2 SMNVEV (reference sequence). The V gene end was trimmed by 8 bases and the J gene end by 6 bases; junction bases not matched to a gene: 7. The data are from a study of cytomegalovirus exposure and HLA in healthy donors. In the PCR, 60 Vbeta and 13 Jbeta primers were used. Assay used: immunoSEQ multiplex PCR; TCRdb lists only in-frame clones, some missing. The profile shows more than 110,000 clones, approximately 80% of them singletons. Study-wide results and caveats: In a later analysis, an Asian-associated ancestry cluster reportedly showed fewer N-insertions than the approximately 700-donor mean.

This clonotype originated in a male donor in good health and CMV-seronegative. The sample consisted of PBMCs. V gene TRBV27 combines with J gene TRBJ2-1; 10 nucleotides line up with TRBD2. Here the CDR3 DNA reads TGTGCCAGCTCGAGCGGGGGGGTCTTCAATGAGCAGTTCTTC. Its translation: CASSSGGVFNEQFF.